The 26 T cell receptor beta chains below all came from one sample that was sequenced in a study of T cells in Graves' hyperthyroidism and ophthalmopathy. Amplified TCR beta CDR3 regions derived from RNA transcripts. HTBI primers were the set used in a first-round RT-PCR of the TCR CDR3. TCRdb processed the multiplex PCR reads anew with MiXCR; each CDR3 protein has one entry. The repertoire holds around 250,000 distinct CDR3 sequences, with around 25% as singletons. Sequenced material: blood. These TCRs come from a woman in her thirties or forties with Graves' ophthalmopathy.

Comment on this clonotype: This may stem from a read error, because a much larger clone lies one nucleotide away. The chain recombines TRBV30 with TRBJ1-5, with D unclear. V dropped 3 bases and J dropped 2 bases, with 14 bases sitting between them. Germline V gene data show CDR1 as GTSNPN and CDR2 as SVGIG (reference sequence). This CDR3 is built from 15 residues. The CDR3 reads CAWSSQSCGNQPQHF. CDR3 bases: TGTGCCTGGAGCTCACAGAGCTGCGGCAATCAGCCCCAGCATTTT.

The gene calls are TRBV6-5 and TRBJ1-2; D is unclear. CDR3 size: 14 residues. Germline values: CDR1 MNHEY, CDR2 SVGAGI. Trimming stripped 2 bases from V and 5 bases from J, with 12 bases between. The DNA of the CDR3 is TGTGCCAGCAGTTACCCCCCCCCTAGGTATGGCTACACCTTC. Translating it yields CASSYPPPRYGYTF.

This clonotype was observed many times. This rearrangement joins TRBV7-9 to TRBJ2-7, with D maybe TRBD2 (6 bases). The CDR3 is 12 residues long. Germline CDR1 is SEHNR and CDR2 is FQNEAQ (reference sequence). V lost 11 bases to trimming and J lost 6 bases, with 17 bases between them. The DNA for the CDR3 is TGTGCCCTATTGACGGTCGGGGGCGAGCAGTACTTC. Protein sequence: CALLTVGGEQYF.

Many counts were recorded for this clonotype. This chain uses TRBV30 with TRBJ2-7; D may be TRBD2 (6 bases). The CDR3 loop spans 14 amino acids. Trimming shortened V by 2 bases and J by 1 base, and 12 bases separated the two germline ends. From germline, CDR1 is GTSNPN and CDR2 SVGIG (reference sequence). DNA of the CDR3: TGTGCCTGGAGTCTAGGAGGGGTTTCCTACGAGCAGTACTTC. It yields the protein CAWSLGGVSYEQYF. The variable domain in full, completed from reference TRBV30 and TRBJ2-7, reads SQTIHQWPATLVQPVGSPLSLECTVEGTSNPNLYWYRQAAGRGLQLLFYSVGIGQISSEVPQNLSASRPQDRQFILSSKKLLLSDSGFYLCAWSLGGVSYEQYFGPGTRLTVT.

The table lists this clonotype with many counts. The J gene is TRBJ1-1, the V gene TRBV6-1; D may be TRBD1 (6 bases). Trimming cost V 7 bases and J 1 base, with 10 bases left between them. Germline V lookup: CDR1 MNHNS, CDR2 SASEGT. The CDR3 has 13 amino acids. DNA for the CDR3: TGTGCCAGCAAGGGACACTCGAACACTGAAGCTTTCTTT. This codes for CASKGHSNTEAFF.

A single count supports this clonotype. This chain connects TRBV2 to TRBJ1-2; D gene unclear. Germline CDR1 SNHLY, CDR2 FYNNEI. The CDR3 covers 14 residues. Trimming removed 4 bases at V and 4 bases at J, with 13 bases between. The CDR3 nucleotides are TGTGCCAGCAGTGTATCTCAGTCGACCTATGGCTACACCTTC. The encoded protein is CASSVSQSTYGYTF.

V and J are TRBV24-1 and TRBJ2-2; no reliable D call. Trimming cost V 9 bases and J 2 bases, with 9 bases left between them. CDR1 and CDR2 (germline): KGHDR, SFDVKD. This CDR3 is built from 13 residues. The CDR3 sequence is CATGKGNTGELFF. CDR3 in DNA: TGTGCCACCGGAAAGGGCAACACCGGGGAGCTGTTTTTT.

Many counts were recorded for this clonotype. Here the CDR3 reads CASSGQGGSNQPQHF. In DNA, the CDR3 is TGTGCCAGCAGTGGACAGGGAGGAAGCAATCAGCCCCAGCATTTT. V and J are TRBV25-1 and TRBJ1-5, with 7 bases identical to TRBD1. The germline CDR1 and CDR2 sequences are MGHDK and SYGVNS. Trimming at V came to 4 bases and at J to 1 base, leaving 4 bases not matched to a gene. The CDR3 covers 15 residues.

This clonotype has ten or more counts. This rearrangement joins TRBV3-1 to TRBJ2-7; D is unclear. The germline V and J ends were trimmed by 1 base and 2 bases, with 12 bases remaining between them. Germline V gene sequence: CDR1 LGHDT, CDR2 YNNKEL (reference sequence). There are 15 residues in the CDR3. The CDR3 is CASSQGIGRAYEQYF. The CDR3 nucleotides are TGTGCCAGCAGCCAAGGGATAGGACGGGCCTACGAGCAGTACTTC.

For the CDR3, the DNA is TGTGCCAGCAGTTTAATCGGGGAAGTGGAGCAGTACTTC. As protein: CASSLIGEVEQYF. This chain joins TRBV12-3 or TRBV12-4 and TRBJ2-7, with TRBD2 as a possible D gene (5 bases). The V gene lost 2 bases and the J gene lost 7 bases, with 12 bases spanning the gap. The CDR3 has 13 amino acids.

This clonotype has at least ten counts. The chain employs TRBV25-1 and TRBJ1-2; D is unclear. Germline CDR1 reads MGHDK; CDR2 reads SYGVNS. Trimming removed 5 bases at V and 8 bases at J, with 15 bases between. CDR3 length: 13 residues. CDR3 sequence: CASSLGGWRGYTF. CDR3 DNA sequence: TGTGCCAGCAGTTTGGGAGGGTGGAGAGGCTACACCTTC.

This clonotype showed up many times. The gene calls are TRBV6-1 and TRBJ2-7, with 12 bases lining up with TRBD1. The CDR3 runs 14 residues. The V segment lost 6 bases and the J segment 2 bases; nucleotides outside the gene matches: 2. The germline gives CDR1 MNHNS, CDR2 SASEGT. DNA of the CDR3: TGTGCCAGCAGCTGGGACAGGGGGCCCTACGAGCAGTACTTC. It translates to CASSWDRGPYEQYF.

The chain employs TRBV6-1 and TRBJ1-2; 7 bases fit TRBD1. CDR1 and CDR2 from the germline V gene are MNHNS and SASEGT. The CDR3 spans 13 residues. Trimming at V came to 6 bases and at J to 4 bases, leaving 5 bases not matched to a gene. Here the CDR3 DNA reads TGTGCCAGCAGAAGAGACAGGGTCTATGGCTACACCTTC. Translating it yields CASRRDRVYGYTF.

This sequence joins TRBV5-6 and TRBJ2-7, with D possibly TRBD2 on 6 matching bases. The CDR3 runs 12 residues. V lost 1 base to trimming and J lost 7 bases, with 9 bases between them. CDR1 and CDR2 (germline): SGHDT, YYEEEE. CDR3 region: CASSLQAGEQYF. Written as DNA, the CDR3 is TGTGCCAGCAGCTTGCAGGCGGGGGAGCAGTACTTC.

The chain has TRBV5-1 and TRBJ1-1; 9 bases fit TRBD1. The CDR3 covers 14 residues. In germline, CDR1 is SGHRS, CDR2 YFSETQ. V lost 4 bases to trimming and J lost 6 bases; unmatched junction nucleotides: 7. The CDR3 nucleotides read TGCGCCAGCAGCACGGACAGGGGAGGGGCTGAAGCTTTCTTT. Protein sequence: CASSTDRGGAEAFF.

This clonotype was found many times. The rearrangement joins TRBV7-9 to TRBJ1-1; 7 bases are shared with TRBD1. J lost 6 bases, V lost 1 base, and 2 bases had no gene match. Germline CDR1 is SEHNR and CDR2 is FQNEAQ (reference sequence). This CDR3 has 13 residues. In DNA, the CDR3 is TGTGCCAGCAGCTTAGGACAGGGAGCTGAAGCTTTCTTT. It codes for CASSLGQGAEAFF.

V and J are TRBV6-1 and TRBJ2-7; possible D gene TRBD2, 7 bases. V was clipped by 8 bases and J by 5 bases, with 13 bases between them. Per the germline V gene, CDR1 is MNHNS and CDR2 is SASEGT. The CDR3 runs 12 residues. CDR3 sequence (DNA): TGTGCCAGCTCAAGGGGGGGGAACGAGCAGTACTTC. Protein: CASSRGGNEQYF.

This clonotype was observed at least ten times. This chain links TRBV10-3 with TRBJ1-3, with 7 bases that match TRBD1. The V gene end was trimmed by 5 bases and the J gene end by 8 bases; junction bases not matched to a gene: 9. CDR3 length: 14 amino acids. In germline, CDR1 is ENHRY, CDR2 SYGVKD. Here the CDR3 reads CAISPSTGEYTIYF. The CDR3 nucleotides read TGTGCCATCAGTCCCTCTACAGGGGAGTACACCATATATTTT.

This clonotype was found many times. The V call is TRBV28, the J call TRBJ2-7, with 9 bases that match TRBD1. The junction had 5 bases not matched to a gene; V was cut back by 7 bases and J by 4 bases. This CDR3 is 13 amino acids long. Germline V gene lookup returns CDR1 MDHEN and CDR2 SYDVKM. Written as DNA, the CDR3 is TGTGCCAGCACAGGGACAGGGATTTACGAGCAGTACTTC. It codes for CASTGTGIYEQYF.

The chain is built from TRBV4-3 and TRBJ1-2; TRBD1 might be the D (5 bases). Germline V gene data show CDR1 as LGHNA and CDR2 as YSLEER. Trimming took off 0 bases at V and 2 bases at J, with 13 bases between the two ends. CDR3 length equals 16 residues. The CDR3 DNA follows: TGCGCCAGCAGCCAAGATGCAGGGTGGGAGAACTATGGCTACACCTTC. As protein: CASSQDAGWENYGYTF.

The rearrangement links TRBV6-1 to TRBJ1-1, with TRBD1 as a possible D gene (6 bases). CDR1 is MNHNS, CDR2 SASEGT, per germline. This CDR3 is 12 amino acids long. Trimming left V 1 base short and J 9 bases short, with 9 bases between. CDR3: CASSEGTVKAFF. The CDR3 DNA follows: TGTGCCAGCAGTGAAGGGACAGTCAAAGCTTTCTTT.

This clonotype has a single count. This chain connects TRBV6-1 to TRBJ2-7; D perhaps matches TRBD1 (5 bases). Germline CDR1 is MNHNS and CDR2 is SASEGT. V lost 6 bases and J lost 8, with 14 bases in between. The CDR3 length is 12 residues. CDR3 loop: CASRGASVKQYF. The CDR3 DNA follows: TGTGCCAGCAGAGGGGCCTCTGTGAAGCAGTACTTC.

A few counts support this clonotype. This chain links TRBV5-1 with TRBJ2-7; 9 nucleotides line up with TRBD1. Per germline, CDR1 SGHRS and CDR2 YFSETQ. The V gene end was trimmed by 4 bases and the J gene end by 4 bases; junction bases not matched to a gene: 6. This CDR3 is 14 amino acids long. The DNA for the CDR3 is TGCGCCAGCAGCGGGACAGGGATAGAATACGAGCAGTACTTC. It specifies CASSGTGIEYEQYF.

This chain joins TRBV6-2 or TRBV6-3 and TRBJ1-1, with 7 nucleotides matching TRBD1. Germline values: CDR1 MNHEY, CDR2 SVGEGT. Trimming cost V 7 bases and J 6 bases; bases outside gene matches: 8. The CDR3 consists of 13 residues. CDR3 nucleotide sequence: TGTGCCAGCACCCGGACAGGCGGAGCTGAAGCTTTCTTT. Its translation is CASTRTGGAEAFF.

The CDR3 spells CASRKGPSSGSYEQYF. In DNA form, the CDR3 reads TGTGCCAGCAGGAAGGGTCCGTCTAGCGGGAGCTACGAGCAGTACTTC. The genes are TRBV12-3 or TRBV12-4 and TRBJ2-7; 10 positions match TRBD2. CDR3 length: 16 amino acids. V trimming: 6 bases; J trimming: 3 bases; junction bases outside the gene matches: 11.

In regard to this clonotype: One end of the junction fails to match germline, which may point to a read error. This chain connects TRBV6-2 or TRBV6-3 to TRBJ1-3; D gene ambiguous. The length of the CDR3 is 21 residues. Germline V gives CDR1 MNHEY, CDR2 SVGEGT. In nucleotides, the CDR3 is TGTGCCAGCAGTTCCCCCCCTTGGGCGGGGAACTATCCTTCCTCTGGAAACACTATATATTTT. It specifies CASSSPPWAGNYPSSGNTIYF.